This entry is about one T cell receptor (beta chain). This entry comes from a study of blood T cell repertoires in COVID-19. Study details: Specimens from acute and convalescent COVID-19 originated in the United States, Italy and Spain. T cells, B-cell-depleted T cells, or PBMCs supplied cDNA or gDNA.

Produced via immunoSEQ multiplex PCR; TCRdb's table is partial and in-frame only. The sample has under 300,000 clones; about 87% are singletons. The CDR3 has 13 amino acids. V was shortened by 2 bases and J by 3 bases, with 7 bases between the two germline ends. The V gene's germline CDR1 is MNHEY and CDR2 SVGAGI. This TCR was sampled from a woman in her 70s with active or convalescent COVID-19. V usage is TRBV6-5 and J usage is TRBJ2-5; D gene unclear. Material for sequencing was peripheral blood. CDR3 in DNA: TGTGCCAGCAGTTACGGCCGAAAAGAGACCCAGTACTTC. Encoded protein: CASSYGRKETQYF.